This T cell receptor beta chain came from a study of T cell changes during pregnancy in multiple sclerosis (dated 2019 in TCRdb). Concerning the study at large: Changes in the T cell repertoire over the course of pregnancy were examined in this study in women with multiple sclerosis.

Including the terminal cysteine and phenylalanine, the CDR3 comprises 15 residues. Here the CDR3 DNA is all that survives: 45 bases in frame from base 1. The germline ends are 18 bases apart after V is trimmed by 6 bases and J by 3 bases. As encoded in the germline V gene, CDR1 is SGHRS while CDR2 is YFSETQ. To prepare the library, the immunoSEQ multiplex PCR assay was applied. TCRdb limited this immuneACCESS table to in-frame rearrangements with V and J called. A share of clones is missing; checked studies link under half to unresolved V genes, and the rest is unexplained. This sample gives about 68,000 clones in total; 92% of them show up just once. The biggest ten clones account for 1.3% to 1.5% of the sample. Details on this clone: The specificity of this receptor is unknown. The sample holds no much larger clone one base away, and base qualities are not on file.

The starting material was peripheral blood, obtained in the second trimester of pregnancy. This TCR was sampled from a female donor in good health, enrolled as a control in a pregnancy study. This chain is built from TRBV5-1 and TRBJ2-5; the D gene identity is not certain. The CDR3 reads CASNLGPGSKETQYF. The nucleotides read TGCGCCAGCAACCTGGGCCCCGGCTCTAAAGAGACCCAGTACTTC.